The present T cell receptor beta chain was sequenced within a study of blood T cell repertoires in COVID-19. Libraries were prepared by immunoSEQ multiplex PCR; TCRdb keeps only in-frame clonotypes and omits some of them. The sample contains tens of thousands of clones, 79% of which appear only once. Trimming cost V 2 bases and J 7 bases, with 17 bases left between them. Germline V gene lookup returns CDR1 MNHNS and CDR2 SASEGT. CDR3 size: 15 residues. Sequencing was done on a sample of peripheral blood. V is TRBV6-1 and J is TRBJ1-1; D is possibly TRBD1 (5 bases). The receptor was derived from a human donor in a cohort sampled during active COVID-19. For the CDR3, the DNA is TGTGCCAGCAGTGAACCCCGGGGGGGATCTGATGAAGCTTTCTTT. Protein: CASSEPRGGSDEAFF.